The 12 T cell receptor beta chains reported below all come from one sample, sequenced in a study of CD8 T cells in ankylosing spondylitis. One entry per CDR3 protein, called by TCRdb with MiXCR from the 5' RACE reads. The sample holds 150,000 or so distinct CDR3 sequences, approximately 10% seen once. Sequencing was carried out using blood, either unsorted or a sorted T cell fraction (not recorded which). Receptor source: a male donor with ankylosing spondylitis or in good health (not recorded which).

This chain links TRBV7-8 with TRBJ2-5; possibly TRBD1 for D (6 bases). Per the germline V gene, CDR1 is SGHVS and CDR2 is FQNEAQ. V was clipped by 5 bases and J by 0 bases, with 13 bases between them. There are 15 residues in the CDR3. In DNA form, the CDR3 reads TGTGCCAGCAGCCCCCCGGGACACCACCAAGAGACCCAGTACTTC. Residues: CASSPPGHHQETQYF.

The sample holds many counts of this clonotype. The V and J genes are TRBV20-1 and TRBJ2-7; 8 bases agree with TRBD2. Germline CDR1 DFQATT, CDR2 SNEGSKA (reference sequence). V gave up 0 bases and J gave up 4 bases; unmatched junction bases: 5. CDR3 size: 14 residues. CDR3 bases: TGCAGTGCTAGAGATTTTATAGCGGGGTACGAGCAGTACTTC. Its protein product is CSARDFIAGYEQYF.

In its sample, this clonotype was seen many times. J is TRBJ1-2 and V is TRBV10-2; no definite D call. The CDR3 sequence is 14 residues long. Germline lookup yields CDR1 WSHSY and CDR2 SAAADI. V was clipped by 2 bases and J by 0 bases, with 7 bases between them. The CDR3 reads CASSEGEANYGYTF. CDR3 bases: TGCGCCAGCAGTGAGGGGGAGGCTAACTATGGCTACACCTTC.

In regard to this clonotype: At one of its ends the junction is not consistent with the germline gene, which may arise from a read error. The gene calls are TRBV29-1 and TRBJ1-4; D not resolved. Germline V gene data show CDR1 as SQVTM and CDR2 as ANQGSEA. The CDR3 spans 13 residues. The CDR3 DNA sequence: TGCAGCTGCCGGGATGCCACTAATGGAAAACTGTTTTTT. Amino acids: CSCRDATNGKLFF.

The V call is TRBV20-1, the J call TRBJ2-1; TRBD2 matches 13 bases. CDR1 is DFQATT, CDR2 SNEGSKA, per germline (reference sequence). The CDR3 sequence is 16 residues long. Trimming at V came to 0 bases and at J to 10 bases, leaving 9 bases not matched to a gene. CDR3 sequence (DNA): TGCAGTGCTAGAGATCCCGGACTAGCGGGAGCATTAGAGCAGTTCTTC. The encoded protein is CSARDPGLAGALEQFF.

This clonotype turned up a few times. CDR3 region: CASSLGTSRTYEQYF. CDR3 coding DNA: TGCGCCAGCAGCTTGGGGACTAGCAGAACCTACGAGCAGTACTTC. J is TRBJ2-7 and V is TRBV5-1; 8 positions match TRBD2. The V gene end was trimmed by 0 bases and the J gene end by 2 bases; junction bases not matched to a gene: 4. The CDR3 has 15 amino acids. CDR1 and CDR2 from the germline V gene are SGHRS and YFSETQ.

The V and J genes are TRBV5-1 and TRBJ1-3; no definite D call. This CDR3 is 15 amino acids long. The germline gives CDR1 SGHRS, CDR2 YFSETQ. Trimming removed 4 bases from V and 0 bases from J, with 11 bases in between. The chain's CDR3 is CASSPDAGSGNTIYF. Here the CDR3 DNA reads TGCGCCAGCAGCCCCGACGCAGGCTCTGGAAACACCATATATTTT.

Ten or more counts support this clonotype. The chain employs TRBV5-1 and TRBJ2-3; 10 nucleotides match TRBD2. J lost 4 bases, V lost 1 base, and 3 bases had no gene match. This CDR3 has 15 amino acids. Germline V gene lookup returns CDR1 SGHRS and CDR2 YFSETQ. The chain's CDR3 is CASSLLAGGSDTQYF. DNA of the CDR3: TGCGCCAGCAGCTTGTTAGCGGGAGGCTCAGATACGCAGTATTTT.

This clonotype has a count of ten or more. The chain is built from TRBV7-2 and TRBJ2-3; 9 nucleotides line up with TRBD2. The V gene end was trimmed by 7 bases and the J gene end by 11 bases; junction bases not matched to a gene: 16. The CDR3 covers 15 residues. Looked up from germline, CDR1 is SGHTA and CDR2 is FQGNSA. The DNA of the CDR3 is TGTGCCAGCACCCCGCCCAGCGGGGGGAGGCCGGGGCAGTATTTT. It is translated as CASTPPSGGRPGQYF. Looking up the rest from reference TRBV7-2 and TRBJ2-3 gives the full variable domain: GAGVSQSPSNKVTEKGKDVELRCDPISGHTALYWYRQSLGQGLEFLIYFQGNSAPDKSGLPSDRFSAERTGGSVSTLTIQRTQQEDSAVYLCASTPPSGGRPGQYFGPGTRLTVL.

This clonotype was picked up many times. The V gene is TRBV10-1, the J gene TRBJ2-6, with a tentative D call TRBD2 (5 bases). This CDR3 is built from 14 residues. Trimming stripped 2 bases from V and 8 bases from J, with 10 bases between. The germline gives CDR1 WNHNN, CDR2 SYGVQD (reference sequence). The CDR3 reads CASSEGLQSNVLTF. CDR3 bases: TGCGCCAGCAGTGAGGGACTCCAATCCAACGTCCTGACTTTC.

This chain links TRBV3-1 with TRBJ2-4; TRBD2 aligns across 13 bases. From germline, CDR1 is LGHDT and CDR2 YNNKEL (reference sequence). The CDR3 runs 18 residues. V shed 1 base, J shed 6 bases, and the junction held 9 bases outside the gene matches. CDR3 DNA: TGTGCCAGCAGCCAAGTGAGGACTAGCGGGAGTCGTGGAAACATTCAGTACTTC. Protein: CASSQVRTSGSRGNIQYF.

This sequence joins TRBV20-1 and TRBJ2-3, with TRBD1 matching over 10 bases. V shed 6 bases, J shed 0 bases, and the junction held 6 bases outside the gene matches. This CDR3 is built from 15 residues. The germline V gene encodes CDR1 DFQATT and CDR2 SNEGSKA (reference sequence). CDR3 sequence: CSALSDRGSTDTQYF. CDR3 coding DNA: TGCAGTGCGCTATCGGACAGGGGGAGCACAGATACGCAGTATTTT.